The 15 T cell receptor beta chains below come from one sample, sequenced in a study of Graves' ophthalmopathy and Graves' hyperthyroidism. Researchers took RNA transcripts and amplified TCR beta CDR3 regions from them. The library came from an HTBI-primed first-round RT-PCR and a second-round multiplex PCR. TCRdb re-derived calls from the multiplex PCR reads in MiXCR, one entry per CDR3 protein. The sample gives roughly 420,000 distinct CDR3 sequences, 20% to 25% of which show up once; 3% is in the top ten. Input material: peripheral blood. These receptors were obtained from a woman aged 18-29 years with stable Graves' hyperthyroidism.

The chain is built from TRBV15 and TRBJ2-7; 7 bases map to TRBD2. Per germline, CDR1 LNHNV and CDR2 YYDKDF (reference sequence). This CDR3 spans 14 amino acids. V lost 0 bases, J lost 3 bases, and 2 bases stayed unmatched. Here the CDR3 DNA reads TGTGCCACCAGCAGAGAGACTAGCTTCTACGAGCAGTACTTC. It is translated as CATSRETSFYEQYF.

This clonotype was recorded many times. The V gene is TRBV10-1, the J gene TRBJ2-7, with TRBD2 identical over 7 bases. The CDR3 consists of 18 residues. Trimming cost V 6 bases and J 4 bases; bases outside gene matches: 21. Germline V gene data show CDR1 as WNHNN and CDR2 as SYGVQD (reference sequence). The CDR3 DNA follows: TGCGCCAGCAGGTCCAAACCGGGACTATCGGAGAGTTTGTACGAGCAGTACTTC. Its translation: CASRSKPGLSESLYEQYF.

CDR3 in amino acids: CASSNGSITYEQYF. The CDR3 region has the DNA TGTGCCAGCAGTAACGGCAGCATTACCTACGAGCAGTACTTC. The gene calls are TRBV6-5 and TRBJ2-7; D call uncertain. This CDR3 region has 14 residues. Germline V gene lookup returns CDR1 MNHEY and CDR2 SVGAGI. Deletions cut 5 bases from V and 2 bases from J, with 13 bases between.

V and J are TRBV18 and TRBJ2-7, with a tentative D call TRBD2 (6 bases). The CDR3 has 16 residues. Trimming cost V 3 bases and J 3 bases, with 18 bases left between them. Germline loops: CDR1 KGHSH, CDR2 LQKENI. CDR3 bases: TGTGCCAGCTCACCGCAGGAGGGGTTGTACGGCTACGAGCAGTACTTC. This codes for CASSPQEGLYGYEQYF.

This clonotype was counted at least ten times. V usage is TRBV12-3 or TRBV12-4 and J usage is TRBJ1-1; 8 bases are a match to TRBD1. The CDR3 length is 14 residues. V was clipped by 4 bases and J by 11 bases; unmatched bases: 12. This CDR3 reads CASSWGDRGLRAFF. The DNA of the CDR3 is TGTGCCAGCAGTTGGGGCGACAGGGGCCTAAGGGCTTTCTTT.

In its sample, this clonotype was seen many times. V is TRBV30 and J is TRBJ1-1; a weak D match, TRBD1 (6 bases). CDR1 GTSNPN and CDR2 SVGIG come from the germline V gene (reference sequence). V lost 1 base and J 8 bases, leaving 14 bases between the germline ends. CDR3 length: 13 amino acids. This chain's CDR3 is CAWSGTAWREAFF. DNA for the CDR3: TGTGCCTGGAGTGGGACAGCATGGAGGGAAGCTTTCTTT.

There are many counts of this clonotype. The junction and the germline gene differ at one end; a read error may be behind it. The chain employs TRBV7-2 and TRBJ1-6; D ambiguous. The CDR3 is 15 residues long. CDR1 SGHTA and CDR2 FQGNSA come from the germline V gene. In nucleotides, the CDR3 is TGTGCCGGCAGCTCAATACAGACCTCGCATTCACCCCTCCACTTT. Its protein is CAGSSIQTSHSPLHF.

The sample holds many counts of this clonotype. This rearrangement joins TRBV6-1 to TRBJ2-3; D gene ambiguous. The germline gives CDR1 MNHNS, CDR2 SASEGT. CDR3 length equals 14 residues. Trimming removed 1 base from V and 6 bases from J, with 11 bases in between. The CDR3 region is CASSEVVVADTQYF. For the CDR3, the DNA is TGTGCCAGCAGTGAAGTGGTGGTGGCGGATACGCAGTATTTT.

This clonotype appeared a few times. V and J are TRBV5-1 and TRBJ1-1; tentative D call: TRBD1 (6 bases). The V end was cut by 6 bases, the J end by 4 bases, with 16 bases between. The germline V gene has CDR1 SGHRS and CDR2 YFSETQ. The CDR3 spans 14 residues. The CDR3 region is CASNYQTGTTEAFF. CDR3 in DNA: TGCGCCAGCAACTACCAAACAGGGACCACTGAAGCTTTCTTT.

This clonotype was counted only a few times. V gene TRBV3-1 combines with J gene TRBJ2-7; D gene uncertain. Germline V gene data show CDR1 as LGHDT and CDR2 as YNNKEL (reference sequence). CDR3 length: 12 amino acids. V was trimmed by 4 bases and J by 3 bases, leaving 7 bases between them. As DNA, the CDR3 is TGTGCCAGCAGCCTATACGACTACGAGCAGTACTTC. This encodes CASSLYDYEQYF.

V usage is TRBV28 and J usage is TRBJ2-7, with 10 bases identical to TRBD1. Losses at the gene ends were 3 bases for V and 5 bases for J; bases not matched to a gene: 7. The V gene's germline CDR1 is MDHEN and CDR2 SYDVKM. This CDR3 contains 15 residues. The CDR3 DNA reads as TGTGCCAGCAGTTTTGCCCGGGACAGGGGCCACGAGCAGTACTTC. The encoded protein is CASSFARDRGHEQYF. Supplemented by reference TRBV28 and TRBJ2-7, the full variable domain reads DVKVTQSSRYLVKRTGEKVFLECVQDMDHENMFWYRQDPGLGLRLIYFSYDVKMKEKGDIPEGYSVSREKKERFSLILESASTNQTSMYLCASSFARDRGHEQYFGPGTRLTVT.

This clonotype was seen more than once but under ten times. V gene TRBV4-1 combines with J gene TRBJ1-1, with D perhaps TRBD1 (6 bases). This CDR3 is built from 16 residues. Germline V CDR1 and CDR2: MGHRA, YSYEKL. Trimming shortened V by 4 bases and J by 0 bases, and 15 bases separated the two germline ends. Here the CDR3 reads CASSRKTGQMNTEAFF. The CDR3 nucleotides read TGCGCCAGCAGCCGAAAGACAGGACAGATGAACACTGAAGCTTTCTTT.

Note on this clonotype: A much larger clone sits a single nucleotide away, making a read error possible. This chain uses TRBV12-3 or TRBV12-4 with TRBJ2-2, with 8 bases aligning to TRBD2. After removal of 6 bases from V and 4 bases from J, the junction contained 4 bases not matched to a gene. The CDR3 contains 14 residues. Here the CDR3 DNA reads TGTGCCAGCAGGGTACGGGGGGGCACCGGGGAGCTGTTTTTT. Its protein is CASRVRGGTGELFF.

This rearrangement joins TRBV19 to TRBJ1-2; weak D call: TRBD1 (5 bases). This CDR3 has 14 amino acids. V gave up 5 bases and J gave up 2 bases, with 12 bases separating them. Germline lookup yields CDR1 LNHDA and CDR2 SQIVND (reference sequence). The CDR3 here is CASSARDGNYGYTF. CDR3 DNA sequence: TGTGCCAGTAGTGCCCGGGACGGGAACTATGGCTACACCTTC.

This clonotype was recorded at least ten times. CDR3 residues: CASSLGLPGYGYTF. The CDR3 DNA sequence: TGTGCCAGCAGCTTGGGACTCCCTGGTTATGGCTACACCTTC. The chain couples TRBV7-9 to TRBJ1-2, with TRBD1 as a possible D gene (5 bases). CDR3 size: 14 residues. Germline CDR1 is SEHNR and CDR2 is FQNEAQ (reference sequence). Trimming pared 3 bases from V and 5 bases from J, leaving 13 bases between.